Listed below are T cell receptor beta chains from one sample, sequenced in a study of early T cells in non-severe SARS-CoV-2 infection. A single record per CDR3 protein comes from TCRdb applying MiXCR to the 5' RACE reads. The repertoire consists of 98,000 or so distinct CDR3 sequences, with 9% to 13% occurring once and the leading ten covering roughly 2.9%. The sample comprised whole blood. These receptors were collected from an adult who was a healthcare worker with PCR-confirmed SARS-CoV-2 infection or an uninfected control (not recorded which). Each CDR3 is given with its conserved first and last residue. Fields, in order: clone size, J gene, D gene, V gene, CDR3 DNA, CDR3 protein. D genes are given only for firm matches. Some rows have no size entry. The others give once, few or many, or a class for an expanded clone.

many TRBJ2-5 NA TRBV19 TGTGCCAGTAGTATGGTCGGAGGTCAAGAGACCCAGTACTTC CASSMVGGQETQYF
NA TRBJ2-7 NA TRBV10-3 TGTGCCATCAGTGAGACCTACGAGCAGTACTTC CAISETYEQYF
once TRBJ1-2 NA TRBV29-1 TGCAGCGTTCCTTTTTACTATGGCTACACCTTC CSVPFYYGYTF
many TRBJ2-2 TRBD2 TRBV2 TGTGCCAGCAGTGGGACTAGCGGGATCACCGGGGAGCTGTTTTTT CASSGTSGITGELFF
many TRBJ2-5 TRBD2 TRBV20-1 TGCAGTGCTAGAGATCCCAGAACTAGCGGGAGTGAGACCCAGTACTTC CSARDPRTSGSETQYF
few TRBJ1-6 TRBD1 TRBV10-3 TGTGCCATCAGTGATCGGACAGGGATTGATTCACCCCTCCACTTT CAISDRTGIDSPLHF
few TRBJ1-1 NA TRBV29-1 TGCAGCGTTGATCAGGGAGAAGCTGAAGCTTTCTTT CSVDQGEAEAFF
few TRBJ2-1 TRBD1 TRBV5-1 TGCGCCAGCAGCTTTCTGACAGGGGGGATTAGTGAGCAGTTCTTC CASSFLTGGISEQFF
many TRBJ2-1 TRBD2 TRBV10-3 TGTGCCATCAGTGAGGATCTAGCGGGGATTTACAATGAGCAGTTCTTC CAISEDLAGIYNEQFF
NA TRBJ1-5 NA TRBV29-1 TGCAGCGTCGCGGTAGGAGGGCGCAATCAGCCCCAGCATTTT CSVAVGGRNQPQHF
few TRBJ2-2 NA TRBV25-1 TGTGCCAGCGGGCGCGGGGCGGGGACCGGGGAGCTGTTTTTT CASGRGAGTGELFF
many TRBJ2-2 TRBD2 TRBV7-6 TGTGCCAGCAGCTTAATTCCTAGCGGGGGTGACACCGGGGAGCTGTTTTTT CASSLIPSGGDTGELFF
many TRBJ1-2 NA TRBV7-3 TGTGCCAGCAGCTTAACATCCAGCTATGGCTACACCTTC CASSLTSSYGYTF
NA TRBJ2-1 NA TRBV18 TGTGCCAGCTCTGATCCCCGGTCCAATGAGCAGTTCTTC CASSDPRSNEQFF
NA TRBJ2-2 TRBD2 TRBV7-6 TGTGCCAGCGGAAGGACTAGCGGGGGTCAGAACACCGGGGAGCTGTTTTTT CASGRTSGGQNTGELFF
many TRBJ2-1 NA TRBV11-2 TGTGCCAGCAGTCAAGGGGGGGCCACCTACAATGAGCAGTTCTTC CASSQGGATYNEQFF
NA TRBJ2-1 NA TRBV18 TGTGCCAGCTCACCACTCGGGCGAGACAATGAGCAGTTCTTC CASSPLGRDNEQFF
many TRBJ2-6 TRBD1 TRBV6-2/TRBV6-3 TGTGCCAGCAGTTACCCGGTTCCGGGACAGACTGGGGCCAACGTCCTGACTTTC CASSYPVPGQTGANVLTF